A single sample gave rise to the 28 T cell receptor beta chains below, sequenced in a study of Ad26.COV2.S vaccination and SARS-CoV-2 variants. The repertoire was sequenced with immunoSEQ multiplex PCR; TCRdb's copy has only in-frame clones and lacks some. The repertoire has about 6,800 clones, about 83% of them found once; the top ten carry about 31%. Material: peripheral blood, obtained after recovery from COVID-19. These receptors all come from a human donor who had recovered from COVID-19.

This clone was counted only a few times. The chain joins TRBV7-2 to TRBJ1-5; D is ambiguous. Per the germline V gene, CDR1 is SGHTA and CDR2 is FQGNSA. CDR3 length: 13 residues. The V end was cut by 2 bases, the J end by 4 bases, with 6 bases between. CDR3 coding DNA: TGTGCCAGCAGCTTAAACAAGAATCAGCCCCAGCATTTT. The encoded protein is CASSLNKNQPQHF.

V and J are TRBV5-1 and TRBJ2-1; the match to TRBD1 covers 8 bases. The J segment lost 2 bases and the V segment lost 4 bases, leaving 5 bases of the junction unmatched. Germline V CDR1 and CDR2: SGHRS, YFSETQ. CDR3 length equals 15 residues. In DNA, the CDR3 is TGCGCCAGCAGCGCCACCAGGGGGCCCTACAATGAGCAGTTCTTC. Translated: CASSATRGPYNEQFF. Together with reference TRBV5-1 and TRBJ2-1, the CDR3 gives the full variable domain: KAGVTQTPRYLIKTRGQQVTLSCSPISGHRSVSWYQQTPGQGLQFLFEYFSETQRNKGNFPGRFSGRQFSNSRSEMNVSTLELGDSALYLCASSATRGPYNEQFFGPGTRLTVL.

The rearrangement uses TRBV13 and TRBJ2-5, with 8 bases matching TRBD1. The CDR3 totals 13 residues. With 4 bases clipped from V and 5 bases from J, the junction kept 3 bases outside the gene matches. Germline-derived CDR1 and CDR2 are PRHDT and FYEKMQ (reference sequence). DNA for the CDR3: TGTGCCAGCAGCTACAGACAGGGGGAGACCCAGTACTTC. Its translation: CASSYRQGETQYF.

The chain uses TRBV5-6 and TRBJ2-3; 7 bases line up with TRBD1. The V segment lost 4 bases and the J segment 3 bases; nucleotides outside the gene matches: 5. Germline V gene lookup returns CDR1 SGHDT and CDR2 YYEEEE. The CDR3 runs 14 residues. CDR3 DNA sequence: TGTGCCAGCAGCCTGAGGGGGCATACAGATACGCAGTATTTT. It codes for CASSLRGHTDTQYF.

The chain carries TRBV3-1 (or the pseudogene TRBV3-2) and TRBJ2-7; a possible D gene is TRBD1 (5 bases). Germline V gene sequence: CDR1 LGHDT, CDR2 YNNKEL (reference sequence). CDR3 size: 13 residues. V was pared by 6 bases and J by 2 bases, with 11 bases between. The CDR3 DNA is TGTGCCAGCAGTTTACAGGCAACCTACGAGCAGTACTTC. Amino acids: CASSLQATYEQYF.

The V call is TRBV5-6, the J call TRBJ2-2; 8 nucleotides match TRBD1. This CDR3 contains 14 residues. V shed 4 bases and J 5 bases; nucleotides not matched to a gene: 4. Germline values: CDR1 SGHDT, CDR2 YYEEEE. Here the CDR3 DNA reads TGTGCCAGCAGCGATACAGGGGGAACCGGGGAGCTGTTTTTT. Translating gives CASSDTGGTGELFF.

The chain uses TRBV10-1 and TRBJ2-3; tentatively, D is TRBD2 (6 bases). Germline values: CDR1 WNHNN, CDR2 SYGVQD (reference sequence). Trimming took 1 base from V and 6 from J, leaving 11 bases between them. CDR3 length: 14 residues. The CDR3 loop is CASSELTSGDTQYF. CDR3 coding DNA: TGCGCCAGCAGTGAGTTGACTAGTGGGGATACGCAGTATTTT.

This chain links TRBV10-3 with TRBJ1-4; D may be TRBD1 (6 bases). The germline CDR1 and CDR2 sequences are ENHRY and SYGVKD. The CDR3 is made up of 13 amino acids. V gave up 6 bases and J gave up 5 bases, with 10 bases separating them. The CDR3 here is CAIRGGLNEKLFF. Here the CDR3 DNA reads TGTGCCATCAGAGGGGGGTTAAATGAAAAACTGTTTTTT.

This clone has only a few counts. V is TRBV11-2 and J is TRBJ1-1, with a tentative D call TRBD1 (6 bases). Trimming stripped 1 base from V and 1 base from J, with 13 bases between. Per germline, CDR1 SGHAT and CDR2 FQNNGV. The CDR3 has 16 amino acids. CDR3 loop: CASSLASGATNTEAFF. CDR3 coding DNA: TGTGCCAGCAGCTTAGCGTCAGGGGCTACGAACACTGAAGCTTTCTTT.

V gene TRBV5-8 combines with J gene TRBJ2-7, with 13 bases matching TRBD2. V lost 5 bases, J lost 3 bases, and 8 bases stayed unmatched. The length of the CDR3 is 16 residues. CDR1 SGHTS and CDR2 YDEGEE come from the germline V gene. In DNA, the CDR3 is TGTGCCAGCAGTCCAGCCGGACTAGCGGGAGTCTACGAGCAGTACTTC. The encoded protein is CASSPAGLAGVYEQYF.

CDR3 in amino acids: CASSYRQAGGGEQYF. The CDR3 DNA follows: TGTGCCAGCAGCTATCGGCAGGCGGGCGGAGGGGAGCAGTACTTC. The chain links TRBV11-2 to TRBJ2-7; a weak D match, TRBD2 (6 bases). The CDR3 covers 15 residues. The germline V gene encodes CDR1 SGHAT and CDR2 FQNNGV. With 4 bases removed from V and 7 bases from J, the gap between germline ends came to 20 bases.

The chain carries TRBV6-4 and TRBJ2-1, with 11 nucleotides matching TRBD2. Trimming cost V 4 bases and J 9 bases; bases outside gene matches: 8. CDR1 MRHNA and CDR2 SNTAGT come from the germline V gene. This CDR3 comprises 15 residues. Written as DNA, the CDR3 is TGTGCCAGCAGTGCCTTAGCGGGAGGGCGGGGTGAGCAGTTCTTC. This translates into CASSALAGGRGEQFF.

This CDR3 is CASSDQGARDGYTF. Written as DNA, the CDR3 is TGTGCCAGTAGTGATCAGGGGGCGCGGGATGGCTACACCTTC. The V call is TRBV19, the J call TRBJ1-2; 8 nucleotides agree with TRBD1. This CDR3 is 14 amino acids long. V was pared by 5 bases and J by 6 bases, with 8 bases of the junction left unmatched. The germline V gene has CDR1 LNHDA and CDR2 SQIVND (reference sequence).

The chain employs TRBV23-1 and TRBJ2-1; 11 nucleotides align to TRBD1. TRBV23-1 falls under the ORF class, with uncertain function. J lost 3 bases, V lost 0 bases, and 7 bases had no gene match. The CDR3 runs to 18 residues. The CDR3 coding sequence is TGCGCCAGCAGTCAATCGTCGGGACAGGGGGTATTCTACAATGAGCAGTTCTTC. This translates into CASSQSSGQGVFYNEQFF.

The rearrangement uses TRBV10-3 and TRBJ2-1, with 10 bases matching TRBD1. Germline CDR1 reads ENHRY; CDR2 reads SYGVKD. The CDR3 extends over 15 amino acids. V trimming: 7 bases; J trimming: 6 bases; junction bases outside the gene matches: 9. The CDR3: CAITDPGTGANEQFF. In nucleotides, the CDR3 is TGTGCCATCACCGACCCAGGGACAGGGGCCAATGAGCAGTTCTTC.

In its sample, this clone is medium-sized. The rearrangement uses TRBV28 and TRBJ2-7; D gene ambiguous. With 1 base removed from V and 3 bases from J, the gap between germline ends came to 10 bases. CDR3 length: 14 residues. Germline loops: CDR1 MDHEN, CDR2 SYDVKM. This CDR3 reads CASSLSPKNYEQYF. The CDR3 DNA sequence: TGTGCCAGCAGTTTATCCCCAAAAAACTACGAGCAGTACTTC.

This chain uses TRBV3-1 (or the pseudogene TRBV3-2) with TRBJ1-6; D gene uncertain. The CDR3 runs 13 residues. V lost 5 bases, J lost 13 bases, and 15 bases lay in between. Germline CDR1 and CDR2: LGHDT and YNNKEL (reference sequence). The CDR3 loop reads CASSKTEGSPLHF. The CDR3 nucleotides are TGTGCCAGCAGCAAGACTGAAGGTAGCCCCCTCCACTTT.

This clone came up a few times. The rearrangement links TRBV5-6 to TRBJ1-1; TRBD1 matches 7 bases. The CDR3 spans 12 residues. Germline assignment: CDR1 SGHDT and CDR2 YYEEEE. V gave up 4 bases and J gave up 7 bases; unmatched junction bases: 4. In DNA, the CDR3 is TGTGCCAGCAGCCGACAGGGAATTGAAGCTTTCTTT. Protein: CASSRQGIEAFF. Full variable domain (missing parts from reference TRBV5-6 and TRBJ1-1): DAGVTQSPTHLIKTRGQQVTLRCSPKSGHDTVSWYQQALGQGPQFIFQYYEEEERQRGNFPDRFSGHQFPNYSSELNVNALLLGDSALYLCASSRQGIEAFFGQGTRLTVV.

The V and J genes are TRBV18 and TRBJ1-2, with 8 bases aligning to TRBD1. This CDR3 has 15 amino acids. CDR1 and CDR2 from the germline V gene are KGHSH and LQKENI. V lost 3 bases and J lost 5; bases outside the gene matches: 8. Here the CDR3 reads CASSPGQGLGYGYTF. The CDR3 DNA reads TGTGCCAGCTCACCCGGACAGGGATTGGGATATGGCTACACCTTC.

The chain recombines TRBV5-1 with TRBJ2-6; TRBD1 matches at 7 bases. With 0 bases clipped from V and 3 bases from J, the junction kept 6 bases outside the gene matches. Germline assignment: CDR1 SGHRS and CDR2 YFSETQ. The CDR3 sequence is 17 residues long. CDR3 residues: CASSLGQGFGGANVLTF. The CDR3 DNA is TGCGCCAGCAGCTTGGGACAGGGTTTCGGTGGGGCCAACGTCCTGACTTTC.

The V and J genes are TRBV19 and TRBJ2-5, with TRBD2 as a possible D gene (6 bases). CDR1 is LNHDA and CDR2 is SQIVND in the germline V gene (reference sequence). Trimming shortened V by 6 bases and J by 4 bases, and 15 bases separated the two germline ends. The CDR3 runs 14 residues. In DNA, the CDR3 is TGTGCCAGTAGCACGCCGGGACTCAGAGAGACCCAGTACTTC. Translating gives CASSTPGLRETQYF.

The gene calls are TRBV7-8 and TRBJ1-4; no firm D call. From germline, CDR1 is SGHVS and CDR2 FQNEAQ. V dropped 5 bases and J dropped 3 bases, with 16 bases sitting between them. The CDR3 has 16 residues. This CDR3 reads CASSLSSNRANEKLFF. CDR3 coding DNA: TGTGCCAGCAGCCTCAGCTCAAACCGGGCTAATGAAAAACTGTTTTTT. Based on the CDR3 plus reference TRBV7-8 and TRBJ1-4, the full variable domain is GAGVSQSPRYKVAKRGQDVALRCDPISGHVSLFWYQQALGQGPEFLTYFQNEAQLDKSGLPSDRFFAERPEGSVSTLKIQRTQQEDSAVYLCASSLSSNRANEKLFFGSGTQLSVL.

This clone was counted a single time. CDR3 nucleotide sequence: TGTGCCACCAGTGATGGTCAAGGGGAAAATCACACTGAAGCTTTCTTT. It yields the protein CATSDGQGENHTEAFF. The V gene is TRBV24-1, the J gene TRBJ1-1; D perhaps matches TRBD1 (5 bases). CDR1 is KGHDR, CDR2 SFDVKD, per germline. CDR3 size: 16 residues. The V end lost 3 bases, the J end lost 3 bases, and 16 bases lay between the germline ends.

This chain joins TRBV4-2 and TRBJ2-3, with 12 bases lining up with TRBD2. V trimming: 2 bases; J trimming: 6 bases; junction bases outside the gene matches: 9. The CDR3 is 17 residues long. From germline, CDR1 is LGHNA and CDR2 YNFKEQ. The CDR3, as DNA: TGTGCCAGCAGCCAACAGACTAGCGGGGGTTTTCGTGATACGCAGTATTTT. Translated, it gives CASSQQTSGGFRDTQYF.

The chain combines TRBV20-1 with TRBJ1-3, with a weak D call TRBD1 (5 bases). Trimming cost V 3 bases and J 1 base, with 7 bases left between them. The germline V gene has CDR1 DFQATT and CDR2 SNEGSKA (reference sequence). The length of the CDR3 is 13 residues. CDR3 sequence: CSASGASGNTIYF. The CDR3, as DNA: TGCAGTGCTAGTGGGGCTTCTGGAAACACCATATATTTT.

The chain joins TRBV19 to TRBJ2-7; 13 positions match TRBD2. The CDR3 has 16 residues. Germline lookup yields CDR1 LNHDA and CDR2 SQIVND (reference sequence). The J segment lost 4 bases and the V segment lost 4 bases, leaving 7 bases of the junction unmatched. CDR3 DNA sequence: TGTGCCAGTAGTAACGGACTAGCGGGAGCCCCTTACGAGCAGTACTTC. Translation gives CASSNGLAGAPYEQYF.

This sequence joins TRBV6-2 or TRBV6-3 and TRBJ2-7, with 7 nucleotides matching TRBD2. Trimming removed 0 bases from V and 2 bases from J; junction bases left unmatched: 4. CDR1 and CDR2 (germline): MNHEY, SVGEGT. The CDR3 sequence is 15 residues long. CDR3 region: CASSYSPGRAYEQYF. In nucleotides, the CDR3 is TGTGCCAGCAGTTACTCTCCGGGGAGGGCCTACGAGCAGTACTTC.

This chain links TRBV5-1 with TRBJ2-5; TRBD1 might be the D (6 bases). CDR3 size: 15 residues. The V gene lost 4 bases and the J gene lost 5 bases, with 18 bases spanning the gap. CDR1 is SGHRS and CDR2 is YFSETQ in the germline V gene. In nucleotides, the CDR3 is TGCGCCAGCAGCACCCAGACAGGTTTCGGGGAGACCCAGTACTTC. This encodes CASSTQTGFGETQYF.